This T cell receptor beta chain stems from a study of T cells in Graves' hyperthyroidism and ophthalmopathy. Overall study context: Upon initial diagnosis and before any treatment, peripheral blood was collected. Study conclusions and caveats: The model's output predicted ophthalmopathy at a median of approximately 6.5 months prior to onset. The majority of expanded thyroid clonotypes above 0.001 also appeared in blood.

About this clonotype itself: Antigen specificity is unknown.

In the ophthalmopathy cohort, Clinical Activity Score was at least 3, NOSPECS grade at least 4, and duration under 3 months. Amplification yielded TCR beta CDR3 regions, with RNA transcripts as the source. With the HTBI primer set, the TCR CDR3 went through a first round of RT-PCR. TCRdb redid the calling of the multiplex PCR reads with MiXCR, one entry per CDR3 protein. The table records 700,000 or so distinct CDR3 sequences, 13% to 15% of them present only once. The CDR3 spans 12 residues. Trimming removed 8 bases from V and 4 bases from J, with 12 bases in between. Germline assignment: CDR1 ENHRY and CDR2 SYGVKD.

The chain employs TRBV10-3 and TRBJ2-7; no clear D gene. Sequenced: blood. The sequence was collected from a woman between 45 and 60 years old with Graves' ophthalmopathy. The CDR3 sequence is CAIGEIIYEQYF. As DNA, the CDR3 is TGTGCCATCGGAGAGATCATATACGAGCAGTACTTC.